These 25 T cell receptor beta chains came from one sample sequenced in a study of coeliac disease. Measured with immunoSEQ multiplex PCR; TCRdb has only the in-frame clones, and not every one. The profile shows roughly 3,100 clones, approximately 60% of them singletons. Sequencing was done on a sample of intraepithelial lymphocytes from the gut. The source of these receptors is a woman aged 40 to 50.

This clone was seen a handful of times. The rearrangement joins TRBV9 to TRBJ2-3; TRBD2 matches at 7 bases. This CDR3 region has 15 residues. Germline CDR1 SGDLS, CDR2 YYNGEE. J gave up 2 bases and V 3 bases, and 6 bases lay outside the gene matches. In DNA, the CDR3 is TGTGCCAGCAGCGACACTAGCGAGCACACAGATACGCAGTATTTT. It translates to CASSDTSEHTDTQYF.

This clone was counted a few times. The chain uses TRBV7-2 and TRBJ2-5, with 8 bases aligning to TRBD2. CDR1 is SGHTA, CDR2 FQGNSA, per germline. Germline trimming cut 1 base from V and 5 bases from J; bases unmatched to any gene: 12. The CDR3 consists of 17 residues. The CDR3 region has the DNA TGTGCCAGCAGCTTAGAGGTCAGCGGGAGAGGTATGGAGACCCAGTACTTC. Encoded protein: CASSLEVSGRGMETQYF. The variable domain in full, with the rest retrieved from reference TRBV7-2 and TRBJ2-5, is GAGVSQSPSNKVTEKGKDVELRCDPISGHTALYWYRQSLGQGLEFLIYFQGNSAPDKSGLPSDRFSAERTGGSVSTLTIQRTQQEDSAVYLCASSLEVSGRGMETQYFGPGTRLLVL.

The chain couples TRBV5-1 to TRBJ2-1; 11 nucleotides line up with TRBD2. V was pared by 0 bases and J by 0 bases, with 5 bases of the junction left unmatched. In germline, CDR1 is SGHRS, CDR2 YFSETQ. This CDR3 spans 18 amino acids. CDR3 region: CASSLGRLAGTSYNEQFF. The CDR3 region has the DNA TGCGCCAGCAGCTTGGGCAGACTAGCGGGAACCTCCTACAATGAGCAGTTCTTC.

The chain joins TRBV4-3 to TRBJ1-1; the match to TRBD1 covers 8 bases. CDR1 LGHNA and CDR2 YSLEER come from the germline V gene. J was trimmed by 5 bases and V by 2 bases; bases with no gene match: 4. The CDR3 sequence is 14 residues long. The CDR3 nucleotides read TGCGCCAGCAGCCAACGGACAGGGCGGACTGAAGCTTTCTTT. Protein: CASSQRTGRTEAFF.

This clone was detected a few times. The rearrangement links TRBV6-5 to TRBJ1-2; TRBD1 matches 10 bases. V gave up 5 bases and J gave up 4 bases; unmatched junction bases: 7. Germline loops: CDR1 MNHEY, CDR2 SVGAGI. The CDR3 sequence is 15 residues long. CDR3 bases: TGTGCCAGCAGTCTTACGGGACAGGGGTTCTATGGCTACACCTTC. This codes for CASSLTGQGFYGYTF.

V is TRBV5-1 and J is TRBJ1-3; a weak D match, TRBD1 (5 bases). Trimming left V 0 bases short and J 6 bases short, with 7 bases between. The CDR3 length is 13 residues. CDR1 and CDR2 (germline): SGHRS, YFSETQ. The CDR3 coding sequence is TGCGCCAGCAGCTTGGGGGGCGAAAACACCATATATTTT. Protein: CASSLGGENTIYF. The complete variable domain, with remaining parts taken from reference TRBV5-1 and TRBJ1-3, reads KAGVTQTPRYLIKTRGQQVTLSCSPISGHRSVSWYQQTPGQGLQFLFEYFSETQRNKGNFPGRFSGRQFSNSRSEMNVSTLELGDSALYLCASSLGGENTIYFGEGSWLTVV.

This clone turned up a few times. The chain combines TRBV4-3 with TRBJ2-7, with D possibly TRBD1 on 5 matching bases. This CDR3 spans 16 amino acids. Between the trimmed V and J ends, which lost 5 bases and 4 bases, there was a span of 21 bases. Germline V gene data show CDR1 as LGHNA and CDR2 as YSLEER. The CDR3 nucleotides read TGCGCCAGCAGCAATCGAAACCAGGGCCTAAGATACGAGCAGTACTTC. It yields the protein CASSNRNQGLRYEQYF.

J is TRBJ2-7 and V is TRBV4-1; perhaps TRBD2 as D (6 bases). From germline, CDR1 is MGHRA and CDR2 YSYEKL. CDR3 length equals 15 residues. Trimming stripped 0 bases from V and 3 bases from J, with 12 bases between. CDR3 amino acids: CASSQEEGRYYEQYF. The CDR3 DNA follows: TGCGCCAGCAGCCAAGAGGAGGGACGGTACTACGAGCAGTACTTC.

The chain links TRBV5-4 to TRBJ2-5, with 8 positions matching TRBD1. CDR1 SGHNT and CDR2 YYREEE come from the germline V gene (reference sequence). With 4 bases clipped from V and 3 bases from J, the junction kept 5 bases outside the gene matches. CDR3 length: 14 amino acids. For the CDR3, the DNA is TGTGCCAGCAGCGCAGGGGGCGGGAAAGAGACCCAGTACTTC. Translating it yields CASSAGGGKETQYF.

This clone is termed large. Here the CDR3 DNA reads TGTGCCAGCAGCTTGGCCTGGGTAGCGGGAGGCGCAGATACGCAGTATTTT. As protein: CASSLAWVAGGADTQYF. The chain is built from TRBV5-5 and TRBJ2-3; the match to TRBD2 covers 10 bases. The germline gives CDR1 SGHKS, CDR2 YYEKEE (reference sequence). This CDR3 has 17 amino acids. The V segment lost 0 bases and the J segment 4 bases; nucleotides outside the gene matches: 8. Filled out from reference TRBV5-5 and TRBJ2-3, the complete variable domain reads DAGVTQSPTHLIKTRGQQVTLRCSPISGHKSVSWYQQVLGQGPQFIFQYYEKEERGRGNFPDRFSARQFPNYSSELNVNALLLGDSALYLCASSLAWVAGGADTQYFGPGTRLTVL.

The V call is TRBV28, the J call TRBJ2-7; 8 bases are shared with TRBD2. The trim removed 6 bases at V and 3 bases at J, leaving 10 bases unmatched. Germline CDR1 and CDR2: MDHEN and SYDVKM. The CDR3 runs to 15 residues. This CDR3 reads CASSPPGAGDYEQYF. CDR3 bases: TGTGCCAGCAGCCCACCGGGAGCGGGGGACTACGAGCAGTACTTC.

This clone has just a few counts. J is TRBJ2-7 and V is TRBV19; 8 positions agree with TRBD2. V shed 5 bases and J 4 bases; nucleotides not matched to a gene: 4. The CDR3 covers 13 residues. Germline CDR1 reads LNHDA; CDR2 reads SQIVND (reference sequence). The CDR3 is CASSLTSVYEQYF. The CDR3 DNA follows: TGTGCCAGTAGTCTGACTAGCGTTTACGAGCAGTACTTC. The whole variable domain, remainder taken from reference TRBV19 and TRBJ2-7, is DGGITQSPKYLFRKEGQNVTLSCEQNLNHDAMYWYRQDPGQGLRLIYYSQIVNDFQKGDIAEGYSVSREKKESFPLTVTSAQKNPTAFYLCASSLTSVYEQYFGPGTRLTVT.

The chain has TRBV6-1 and TRBJ1-5; 8 bases are shared with TRBD1. Germline CDR1 is MNHNS and CDR2 is SASEGT. Losses at the gene ends were 6 bases for V and 2 bases for J; bases not matched to a gene: 6. The CDR3 runs 15 residues. This CDR3 is CASRQGARGNQPQHF. The DNA for the CDR3 is TGTGCCAGCAGGCAGGGGGCGCGCGGCAATCAGCCCCAGCATTTT.

The V gene is TRBV10-1, the J gene TRBJ2-1, with 9 bases that match TRBD2. Germline values: CDR1 WNHNN, CDR2 SYGVQD (reference sequence). V gave up 5 bases and J gave up 5 bases; unmatched junction bases: 7. This CDR3 has 15 amino acids. The CDR3 reads CASSLAGTRDNEQFF. Here the CDR3 DNA reads TGCGCCAGCAGTCTAGCGGGAACTAGGGACAATGAGCAGTTCTTC.

The chain uses TRBV7-9 and TRBJ2-2, with D perhaps TRBD2 (5 bases). Germline values: CDR1 SEHNR, CDR2 FQNEAQ (reference sequence). The CDR3 totals 15 residues. Trimming removed 2 bases at V and 0 bases at J, with 7 bases between. The CDR3 DNA is TGTGCCAGCAGCTTACAGCGGACGAACACCGGGGAGCTGTTTTTT. This encodes CASSLQRTNTGELFF.

The chain is built from TRBV6-5 and TRBJ2-2; 9 bases match TRBD1. V shed 10 bases, J shed 1 base, and the junction held 4 bases outside the gene matches. Germline-derived CDR1 and CDR2 are MNHEY and SVGAGI. The CDR3 length is 14 residues. CDR3 DNA: TGTGCCACGCTGACAGGGGGGAACACCGGGGAGCTGTTTTTT. Translating it yields CATLTGGNTGELFF.

V gene TRBV9 combines with J gene TRBJ2-3, with TRBD1 matching 7 bases. CDR1 is SGDLS, CDR2 YYNGEE, per germline. V lost 3 bases to trimming and J lost 0 bases; unmatched junction nucleotides: 4. CDR3 length: 15 amino acids. The CDR3 reads CASSGTGSSTDTQYF. The CDR3 DNA follows: TGTGCCAGCAGCGGGACAGGTTCTAGCACAGATACGCAGTATTTT.

This sequence joins TRBV11-2 and TRBJ2-5; a weak D match, TRBD2 (6 bases). The end of the DNA fits TRBJ2-7 better, so the J call may be wrong. Germline V CDR1 and CDR2: SGHAT, FQNNGV. The CDR3 contains 15 residues. CDR3 sequence: CASRAWEDATYEQYF. CDR3 sequence (DNA): TGTGCCAGCAGAGCCTGGGAGGACGCAACCTACGAGCAGTACTTC.

This rearrangement joins TRBV18 to TRBJ2-3; D may be TRBD2 (5 bases). Germline CDR1 is KGHSH and CDR2 is LQKENI. The CDR3 is made up of 15 amino acids. Trimming shortened V by 2 bases and J by 1 base, and 10 bases separated the two germline ends. CDR3 residues: CASSPFGKGTDTQYF. The CDR3 DNA follows: TGTGCCAGCTCACCATTCGGGAAGGGCACAGATACGCAGTATTTT.

In regard to this clone: Different DNA sequences within this sample yield the same CDR3. V and J are TRBV9 and TRBJ2-3; 8 nucleotides match TRBD2. V lost 3 bases to trimming and J lost 2 bases; unmatched junction nucleotides: 5. Germline CDR1 is SGDLS and CDR2 is YYNGEE. The CDR3 spans 15 residues. CDR3: CASSDTSGSTDTQYF. CDR3 coding DNA: TGTGCCAGCAGCGATACTAGCGGTTCCACAGATACGCAGTATTTT.

The chain has TRBV18 and TRBJ2-6; 9 bases map to TRBD1. V lost 5 bases, J lost 4 bases, and 3 bases stayed unmatched. The CDR3 runs 15 residues. The germline V gene has CDR1 KGHSH and CDR2 LQKENI. CDR3 in DNA: TGTGCCAGCTCATCACAGGGGGCCGGGGCCAACGTCCTGACTTTC. Translation: CASSSQGAGANVLTF.

J is TRBJ2-3 and V is TRBV7-2; TRBD2 matches 7 bases. Germline CDR1 SGHTA, CDR2 FQGNSA. The CDR3 has 15 amino acids. Trimming at V came to 1 base and at J to 6 bases, leaving 7 bases not matched to a gene. The CDR3, as DNA: TGTGCCAGCAGCTTAGTGGGGGAGGGGTGGGATACGCAGTATTTT. Amino acid sequence: CASSLVGEGWDTQYF. Complete variable domain (other parts from reference TRBV7-2 and TRBJ2-3): GAGVSQSPSNKVTEKGKDVELRCDPISGHTALYWYRQSLGQGLEFLIYFQGNSAPDKSGLPSDRFSAERTGGSVSTLTIQRTQQEDSAVYLCASSLVGEGWDTQYFGPGTRLTVL.

The chain is built from TRBV28 and TRBJ1-2; 11 bases are a match to TRBD1. V shed 4 bases and J 4 bases; nucleotides not matched to a gene: 23. This CDR3 has 21 residues. CDR1 and CDR2 (germline): MDHEN, SYDVKM. The CDR3 nucleotides read TGTGCCAGCAGTTCGGGGACAGGGGGGACAGGAGGGCTCCTAGGGTTCTATGGCTACACCTTC. It translates to CASSSGTGGTGGLLGFYGYTF.

This clone came up a few times. The rearrangement links TRBV5-1 to TRBJ1-1; D is unresolved. Per the germline V gene, CDR1 is SGHRS and CDR2 is YFSETQ. With 3 bases removed from V and 0 bases from J, the gap between germline ends came to 15 bases. This CDR3 comprises 16 residues. This CDR3 reads CASSSTDRVMNTEAFF. CDR3 nucleotides: TGCGCCAGCAGCTCCACGGATCGGGTTATGAACACTGAAGCTTTCTTT.

This clone was seen a handful of times. The chain joins TRBV7-3 to TRBJ2-3; 9 positions match TRBD1. Per the germline V gene, CDR1 is SGHTA and CDR2 is FQGTGA. Trimming at V came to 3 bases and at J to 4 bases, leaving 5 bases not matched to a gene. This CDR3 has 15 residues. CDR3 loop: CASSLGDRESDTQYF. The DNA for the CDR3 is TGTGCCAGCAGCTTGGGGGACAGGGAGTCAGATACGCAGTATTTT.